This T cell receptor (beta chain) was sequenced in a study of T cells expressing NK-cell markers. For the study at large: With respect to HCMV, seven of the eight sequenced donors were seropositive, and one was seronegative.

The study's findings and limits: A range of 1.0-7.0% of CD8+ T cells consisted of dominant NKG2C+ clonotypes in a handful of donors.

TCRdb re-called the 5' RACE reads; every CDR3 protein appears as one record, without DNA. The record lists around 280,000 distinct CDR3 sequences, of which the ten most abundant hold around 0.4%. Notes on this clonotype: Its antigen is unidentified.

The CDR3 totals 13 residues. V and J are TRBV21-1 and TRBJ1-1. TRBV21-1 represents a pseudogene. The TCR comes from a man between 18 and 35 years old in good health. What was sequenced was blood T cells: a sorted CD56 or NKG2C T cell subset, CD4+ or CD8+ T cells, or bulk PBMC T cells (not recorded which). CDR3: CASSKAVDTEAFF.